This T cell receptor (beta chain) comes out of a study of vaccination and CD4 T cells after COVID-19. To note about this clonotype: The antigen remains undetermined.

Time point reported: late sampling 161 to 241 days after vaccination in a few convalescent patients. Treatment: approximately 9-day PBMC culture with coronavirus spike peptide pools or control peptides (ViraFEST assay). The ViraFEST method relied on peptide pools to expand antigen-specific T cells, followed by TCR sequencing. Sequencing of cultured CD4+ T cell DNA used the Oncomine TCR Beta short-read assay. The genomic DNA was obtained from cultured CD4+ T cells by extraction with the QIAamp micro DNA kit. TCRdb called the PCR reads again in MiXCR, with one record for every CDR3 protein. Here the sample spans about 21,000 distinct CDR3 sequences, roughly 50% being singletons. CDR3 size: 14 residues. The germline CDR1 and CDR2 sequences are MNHNS and SASEGT. V was clipped by 7 bases and J by 7 bases; unmatched bases: 5.

The clonotype originates from a human donor who had recovered from COVID-19. The gene calls are TRBV6-1 and TRBJ2-1; 12 bases agree with TRBD2. Material: CD4+ T cells from blood, cultured in vitro, obtained about 7 months after SARS-CoV-2 vaccination. CDR3 nucleotide sequence: TGTGCCAGCACTTCTGGACTAGCGGGGAATGAGCAGTTCTTC. It codes for CASTSGLAGNEQFF.